One and the same sample provided the 28 T cell receptor beta chains below, sequenced in a study of cytomegalovirus exposure and HLA in healthy donors. With 60 Vbeta and 13 Jbeta primers, the PCR was carried out. Data came from immunoSEQ multiplex PCR; TCRdb stores just in-frame clones and leaves some out. This sample yields around 150,000 clones, of which approximately 80% are seen a single time; 14% belongs to the top ten. Material for sequencing was PBMCs. These TCRs come from a woman between 40 and 50 years old in good health and CMV-seronegative.

Regarding this clone: Within the sample, other DNA sequences also encode this same CDR3. The chain recombines TRBV28 with TRBJ2-7, with 14 bases that match TRBD2. The trim removed 3 bases at V and 3 bases at J, leaving 1 base unmatched. The V gene's germline CDR1 is MDHEN and CDR2 SYDVKM. The CDR3 has 15 amino acids. Here the CDR3 reads CASSFGLAGGYEQYF. The CDR3, as DNA: TGTGCCAGCAGTTTCGGACTAGCGGGAGGCTACGAGCAGTACTTC.

The J gene is TRBJ2-5, the V gene TRBV4-3, with unresolved D. The J call may be in error: the DNA end matches TRBJ2-7 better. CDR3 length equals 16 residues. CDR1 and CDR2 (germline): LGHNA, YSLEER. The CDR3 loop is CASSQDLVVLSYEQYF. The CDR3 DNA reads as TGCGCCAGCAGCCAAGATCTGGTGGTACTATCCTACGAGCAGTACTTC.

This clone was detected only a few times. The rearrangement joins TRBV9 to TRBJ1-1, with TRBD1 as a possible D gene (6 bases). Germline V gives CDR1 SGDLS, CDR2 YYNGEE. With 3 bases removed from V and 4 bases from J, the gap between germline ends came to 16 bases. This CDR3 has 15 residues. CDR3 nucleotides: TGTGCCAGCAGCGCGGGGAGGGGGGATCGCACTGAAGCTTTCTTT. It is translated as CASSAGRGDRTEAFF.

This chain connects TRBV7-2 to TRBJ1-5; D possibly corresponds to TRBD1 (5 bases). V dropped 1 base and J dropped 5 bases, with 12 bases sitting between them. Per germline, CDR1 SGHTA and CDR2 FQGNSA. CDR3 size: 15 residues. CDR3 bases: TGTGCCAGCAGCTTAGTCTATGGGGCCGATCAGCCCCAGCATTTT. Amino acids: CASSLVYGADQPQHF.

This clone was observed a few times. CDR3 residues: CASSRIQGTEAFF. The CDR3 DNA reads as TGTGCCAGCAGCCGTATACAGGGAACTGAAGCTTTCTTT. This rearrangement joins TRBV7-2 to TRBJ1-1; D is possibly TRBD1 (6 bases). In germline, CDR1 is SGHTA, CDR2 FQGNSA. V lost 5 bases and J 5 bases, leaving 12 bases between the germline ends. The CDR3 runs 13 residues.

The chain recombines TRBV29-1 with TRBJ1-2; D remains unclear. The V gene lost 8 bases and the J gene lost 7 bases, with 17 bases spanning the gap. The CDR3 spans 12 residues. Germline V gene data show CDR1 as SQVTM and CDR2 as ANQGSEA. The CDR3 sequence: CSSKEGSSGYTF. The CDR3 DNA sequence: TGCAGCTCTAAGGAGGGATCGAGTGGCTACACCTTC.

J is TRBJ1-2 and V is TRBV4-3; perhaps TRBD1 as D (6 bases). The CDR3 spans 14 residues. Germline lookup yields CDR1 LGHNA and CDR2 YSLEER. Trimming stripped 1 base from V and 7 bases from J, with 13 bases between. CDR3 in amino acids: CASSQGVQGRGYTF. CDR3 DNA: TGCGCCAGCAGCCAAGGGGTACAGGGTCGTGGCTACACCTTC.

CDR3 DNA: TGTGCCAGCAGCTTTCAGGGGTTAAGTGAAGCTTTCTTT. It is translated as CASSFQGLSEAFF. The V gene is TRBV7-2, the J gene TRBJ1-1; tentative D call: TRBD1 (6 bases). V gave up 3 bases and J gave up 7 bases, with 12 bases separating them. Germline lookup yields CDR1 SGHTA and CDR2 FQGNSA. The CDR3 runs 13 residues. Supplemented by reference TRBV7-2 and TRBJ1-1, the full variable domain reads GAGVSQSPSNKVTEKGKDVELRCDPISGHTALYWYRQSLGQGLEFLIYFQGNSAPDKSGLPSDRFSAERTGGSVSTLTIQRTQQEDSAVYLCASSFQGLSEAFFGQGTRLTVV.

The V and J genes are TRBV27 and TRBJ2-3, with 7 bases fitting TRBD2. J was trimmed by 7 bases and V by 5 bases; bases with no gene match: 6. Germline V gives CDR1 MNHEY, CDR2 SMNVEV (reference sequence). CDR3 length: 13 residues. The DNA for the CDR3 is TGTGCCAGCAGTCCACGTAGCGGGTATACGCAGTATTTT. Protein sequence: CASSPRSGYTQYF.

V is TRBV4-3 and J is TRBJ1-4, with unresolved D. This CDR3 has 15 amino acids. V dropped 5 bases and J dropped 0 bases, with 10 bases sitting between them. In germline, CDR1 is LGHNA, CDR2 YSLEER. The CDR3 bases are TGCGCCAGCAGCGCAACAGCCGCAACTAATGAAAAACTGTTTTTT. It encodes CASSATAATNEKLFF.

The chain employs TRBV5-1 and TRBJ2-3; 7 bases are a match to TRBD2. CDR1 SGHRS and CDR2 YFSETQ come from the germline V gene. After removal of 10 bases from V and 4 bases from J, the junction contained 12 bases not matched to a gene. The CDR3 sequence is 14 residues long. The CDR3 region has the DNA TGCGCCTCCCCCGGGACTACCCCCCCAGATACGCAGTATTTT. Its translation: CASPGTTPPDTQYF.

The chain is built from TRBV11-2 and TRBJ2-7; TRBD1 aligns across 8 bases. From germline, CDR1 is SGHAT and CDR2 FQNNGV. Trimming cost V 4 bases and J 7 bases; bases outside gene matches: 9. CDR3 length: 14 residues. The CDR3 DNA reads TGTGCCAGCAGCTCACGGCCGGGACAGGAGGAGCAGTACTTC. Amino acids: CASSSRPGQEEQYF. The whole variable domain, filled in from reference TRBV11-2 and TRBJ2-7, reads EAGVAQSPRYKIIEKRQSVAFWCNPISGHATLYWYQQILGQGPKLLIQFQNNGVVDDSQLPKDRFSAERLKGVDSTLKIQPAKLEDSAVYLCASSSRPGQEEQYFGPGTRLTVT.

As regards this clone: Other nucleotide sequences in the sample specify the same CDR3. The gene calls are TRBV7-2 and TRBJ1-5, with 11 nucleotides matching TRBD1. The germline V gene encodes CDR1 SGHTA and CDR2 FQGNSA. This CDR3 is built from 15 residues. J was trimmed by 4 bases and V by 3 bases; bases with no gene match: 2. DNA for the CDR3: TGTGCCAGCAGCTTGGACAGGGGGCGGAATCAGCCCCAGCATTTT. It is translated as CASSLDRGRNQPQHF.

CDR3 protein: CASSTNRESPLHF. In nucleotides, the CDR3 is TGTGCCAGTAGTACTAACAGGGAATCACCCCTCCACTTT. This chain joins TRBV19 and TRBJ1-6; tentatively, D is TRBD1 (6 bases). V lost 4 bases, J lost 10 bases, and 11 bases lay in between. Per germline, CDR1 LNHDA and CDR2 SQIVND (reference sequence). The CDR3 has 13 amino acids.

The V gene is TRBV25-1, the J gene TRBJ2-6; tentatively, D is TRBD1 (5 bases). Germline assignment: CDR1 MGHDK and CDR2 SYGVNS. The CDR3 totals 18 residues. Trimming stripped 1 base from V and 1 base from J, with 14 bases between. The chain's CDR3 is CASSESQGSASGANVLTF. As DNA, the CDR3 is TGTGCCAGCAGTGAATCCCAGGGCTCGGCTTCTGGGGCCAACGTCCTGACTTTC.

V usage is TRBV28 and J usage is TRBJ1-5; 7 bases are shared with TRBD1. The CDR3 contains 14 residues. Germline V gene data show CDR1 as MDHEN and CDR2 as SYDVKM. The V and J ends lost 7 bases and 3 bases, in that order; junction bases with no gene match: 6. CDR3 sequence (DNA): TGTGCCAGCACCGAGGGACAGATCAATCAGCCCCAGCATTTT. Translation: CASTEGQINQPQHF.

V gene TRBV28 combines with J gene TRBJ1-1; D remains ambiguous. Germline-derived CDR1 and CDR2 are MDHEN and SYDVKM. The length of the CDR3 is 14 residues. Trimming shortened V by 5 bases and J by 2 bases, and 12 bases separated the two germline ends. The CDR3 sequence: CASSITAVNTEAFF. CDR3 nucleotides: TGTGCCAGCAGTATAACCGCAGTAAACACTGAAGCTTTCTTT.

On this clone itself: Other nucleotide sequences from this sample produce the same CDR3. The CDR3 DNA is TGTGCCAGCAGCTTGGGCCGCGGATCCTACGAGCAGTACTTC. Its protein is CASSLGRGSYEQYF. The chain combines TRBV5-4 with TRBJ2-7; no clear D. V was shortened by 0 bases and J by 1 base, with 8 bases between the two germline ends. The CDR3 runs 14 residues. The germline V gene has CDR1 SGHNT and CDR2 YYREEE (reference sequence).

The V and J genes are TRBV6-5 and TRBJ1-6; D remains unclear. This CDR3 spans 13 amino acids. V was clipped by 10 bases and J by 7 bases, with 14 bases between them. The germline V gene encodes CDR1 MNHEY and CDR2 SVGAGI. CDR3 DNA sequence: TGTGCCATCGGAGCGGAGCTAAATTCACCCCTCCACTTT. Amino acids: CAIGAELNSPLHF.

This clone was detected only a few times. The chain recombines TRBV6-6 with TRBJ1-1, with a tentative D call TRBD1 (5 bases). Trimming left V 3 bases short and J 1 base short, with 12 bases between. Germline lookup yields CDR1 MNHNY and CDR2 SVGAGI (reference sequence). CDR3 length: 15 amino acids. DNA for the CDR3: TGTGCCAGCAGTTATTCCGAGACAGCGAACACTGAAGCTTTCTTT. This codes for CASSYSETANTEAFF.

The chain links TRBV5-8 to TRBJ2-3; TRBD1 matches 11 bases. J lost 1 base, V lost 0 bases, and 4 bases had no gene match. The CDR3 extends over 17 amino acids. Germline V CDR1 and CDR2: SGHTS, YDEGEE. CDR3 region: CASSLGTGGERTDTQYF. CDR3 in DNA: TGTGCCAGCAGCTTGGGGACAGGGGGCGAGCGCACAGATACGCAGTATTTT.

The CDR3 bases are TGTGCCAGCAGCTCCCAGGGCAGGGTGGGAAACATTCAGTACTTC. Its translation: CASSSQGRVGNIQYF. The chain links TRBV7-2 to TRBJ2-4; maybe TRBD1 (5 bases). CDR3 length: 15 amino acids. V was cut by 4 bases and J by 6 bases, with 16 bases left in between. Germline V gives CDR1 SGHTA, CDR2 FQGNSA.

The CDR3 spells CASTPGGSNTEAFF. The CDR3 DNA is TGTGCCAGCACTCCCGGGGGATCGAACACTGAAGCTTTCTTT. This chain connects TRBV6-5 to TRBJ1-1; TRBD1 might be the D (5 bases). The CDR3 runs to 14 residues. V was cut by 7 bases and J by 1 base, with 13 bases left in between. From germline, CDR1 is MNHEY and CDR2 SVGAGI.

The chain recombines TRBV6-6 with TRBJ2-3; 8 positions match TRBD2. This CDR3 spans 14 amino acids. V gave up 2 bases and J gave up 13 bases; unmatched junction bases: 11. Germline lookup yields CDR1 MNHNY and CDR2 SVGAGI (reference sequence). For the CDR3, the DNA is TGTGCCAGCAGTTACGATAGTAGCGGGGCCGAGGAGTATTTT. Translating it yields CASSYDSSGAEEYF.

This clone is a singleton in its sample. The chain joins TRBV5-1 to TRBJ2-5; possibly TRBD1 for D (5 bases). This CDR3 is built from 14 residues. V lost 0 bases, J lost 5 bases, and 11 bases lay in between. Germline V gene sequence: CDR1 SGHRS, CDR2 YFSETQ. The CDR3 spells CASSLDRISETQYF. CDR3 in DNA: TGCGCCAGCAGCTTGGACAGGATCTCGGAGACCCAGTACTTC.

This clone was observed once. The chain has TRBV4-1 and TRBJ2-7, with D possibly matching TRBD1 (5 bases). V lost 1 base, J lost 0 bases, and 10 bases lay in between. The CDR3 sequence is 15 residues long. CDR1 is MGHRA, CDR2 YSYEKL, per germline. This CDR3 is CASSQAHRPSYEQYF. DNA of the CDR3: TGCGCCAGCAGCCAAGCTCACAGGCCCTCCTACGAGCAGTACTTC.

The chain links TRBV6-5 to TRBJ2-2; tentatively, D is TRBD2 (6 bases). CDR3 size: 13 residues. V was pared by 4 bases and J by 5 bases, with 8 bases between. The germline V gene has CDR1 MNHEY and CDR2 SVGAGI. For the CDR3, the DNA is TGTGCCAGCAGTTTGCGGGGTACCGGGGAGCTGTTTTTT. The encoded protein is CASSLRGTGELFF.

The J gene is TRBJ2-5, the V gene TRBV4-3, with 7 bases identical to TRBD1. CDR3 size: 14 residues. V trimming: 3 bases; J trimming: 4 bases; junction bases outside the gene matches: 5. Per the germline V gene, CDR1 is LGHNA and CDR2 is YSLEER. CDR3 in amino acids: CASSHDRAAETQYF. CDR3 DNA: TGCGCCAGCAGCCACGACAGGGCGGCAGAGACCCAGTACTTC.